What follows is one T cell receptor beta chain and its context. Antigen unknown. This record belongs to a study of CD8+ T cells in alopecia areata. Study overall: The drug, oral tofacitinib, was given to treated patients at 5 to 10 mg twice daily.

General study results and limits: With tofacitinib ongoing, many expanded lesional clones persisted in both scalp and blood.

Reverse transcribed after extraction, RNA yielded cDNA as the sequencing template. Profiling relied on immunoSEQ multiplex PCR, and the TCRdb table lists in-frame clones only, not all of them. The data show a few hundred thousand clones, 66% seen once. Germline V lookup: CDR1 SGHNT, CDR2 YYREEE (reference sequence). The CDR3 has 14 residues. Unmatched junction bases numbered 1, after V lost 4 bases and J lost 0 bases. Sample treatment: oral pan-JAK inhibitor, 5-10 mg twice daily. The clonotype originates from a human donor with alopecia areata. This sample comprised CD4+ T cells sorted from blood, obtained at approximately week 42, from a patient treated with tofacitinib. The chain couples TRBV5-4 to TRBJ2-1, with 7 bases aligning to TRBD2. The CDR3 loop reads CASSGDYSYNEQFF. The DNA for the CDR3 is TGTGCCAGCAGCGGGGACTACTCCTACAATGAGCAGTTCTTC. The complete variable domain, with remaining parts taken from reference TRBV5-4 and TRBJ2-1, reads ETGVTQSPTHLIKTRGQQVTLRCSSQSGHNTVSWYQQALGQGPQFIFQYYREEENGRGNFPPRFSGLQFPNYSSELNVNALELDDSALYLCASSGDYSYNEQFFGPGTRLTVL.